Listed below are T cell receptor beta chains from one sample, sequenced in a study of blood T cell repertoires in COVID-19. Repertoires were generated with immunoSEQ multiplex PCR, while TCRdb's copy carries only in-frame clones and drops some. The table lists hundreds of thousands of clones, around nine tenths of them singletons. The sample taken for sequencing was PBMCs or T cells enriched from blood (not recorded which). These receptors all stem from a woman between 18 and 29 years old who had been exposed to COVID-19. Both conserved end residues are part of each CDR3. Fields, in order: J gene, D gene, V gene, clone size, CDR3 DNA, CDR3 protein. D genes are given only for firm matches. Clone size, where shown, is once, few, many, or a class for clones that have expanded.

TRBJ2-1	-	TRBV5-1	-	TGCGCCAGCAGTTCGGCGGGGTTGACAGCGAACAATGAGCAGTTCTTC	CASSSAGLTANNEQFF
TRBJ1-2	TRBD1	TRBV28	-	TGTGCCAGCAGTGCAGGGGGAGCTGGCTACACCTTC	CASSAGGAGYTF
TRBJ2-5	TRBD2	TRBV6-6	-	TGTGCCAGCAGTCTCGGACGACTAGCGGGGGGGCCGTTCCAAGAGACCCAGTACTTC	CASSLGRLAGGPFQETQYF
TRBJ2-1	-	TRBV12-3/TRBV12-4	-	TGTGCCAGCAGTTTCGTCCAGGCACATGAGCAGTTCTTC	CASSFVQAHEQFF
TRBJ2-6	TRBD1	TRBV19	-	TGTGCCAGTAGTTCCCGGACAGGGACCATTATCTCTGGGGCCAACGTCCTGACTTTC	CASSSRTGTIISGANVLTF
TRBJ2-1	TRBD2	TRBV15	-	TGTGCCACCACGACTAGCGGGGGCTACAATGAGCAGTTCTTC	CATTTSGGYNEQFF
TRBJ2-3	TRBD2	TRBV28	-	TGTGCCAGCAGTTTAAACCTTCCAATAGCGGGGGGGCCAGCAGATACGCAGTATTTT	CASSLNLPIAGGPADTQYF
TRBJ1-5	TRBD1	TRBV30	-	TGTGCCTGGAACCCGGACAGGGCGGGGCATTTT	CAWNPDRAGHF
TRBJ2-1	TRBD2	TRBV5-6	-	TGTGCCAGCAGCCTGGGACTAGACTCCTACAATGAGCAGTTCTTC	CASSLGLDSYNEQFF
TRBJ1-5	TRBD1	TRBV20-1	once	TGCAGTGCTAGTAGGGACAGGGGAATCCAGCATTTT	CSASRDRGIQHF
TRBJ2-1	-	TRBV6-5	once	TGTGCCAGCGGCGGGACGAGCTCCTACAATGAGCAGTTCTTC	CASGGTSSYNEQFF
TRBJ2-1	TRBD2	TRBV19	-	TGTGCCAGTAGTCCCAGGACTAGCGGGCTCAATGAGCAGTTCTTC	CASSPRTSGLNEQFF
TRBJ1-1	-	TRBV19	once	TGTGCCAGTAGTATAGTAGGTCGGGGGAAGAACACTGAAGCTTTCTTT	CASSIVGRGKNTEAFF
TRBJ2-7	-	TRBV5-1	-	TGCGCCAGCAGCTTGACATTCTCCTACGAGCAGTACTTC	CASSLTFSYEQYF
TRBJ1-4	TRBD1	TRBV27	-	TGTGCCAGCAGGTGGACAGGGGGGGAAAAACTGTTTTTT	CASRWTGGEKLFF
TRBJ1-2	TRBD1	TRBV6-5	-	TGTGCCAGCAGCCGAGACAGGGGCTATGGCTACACCTTC	CASSRDRGYGYTF
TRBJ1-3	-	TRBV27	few	TGTGCCAGCAGTTTCATAGAATCTGGAAACACCATATATTTT	CASSFIESGNTIYF
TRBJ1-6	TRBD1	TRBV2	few	TGTGCCAGCAGTGAAAGTATATGGACAGGGAGTAATTCACCCCTCCACTTT	CASSESIWTGSNSPLHF
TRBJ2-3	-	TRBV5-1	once	TGCGCCAGCAGGAAAGCAGGGTCAGATACGCAGTATTTT	CASRKAGSDTQYF
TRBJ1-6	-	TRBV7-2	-	TGTGCCAGCAGCTCTCAGGCCCAAAATAATTCACCCCTCCACTTT	CASSSQAQNNSPLHF
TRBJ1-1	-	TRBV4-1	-	TGCGCCAGCAGCCAAGTGGGGCTAACTGAAGCTTTCTTT	CASSQVGLTEAFF
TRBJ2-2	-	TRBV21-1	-	TGTGCCAGCAGCAAAACCCTCCTCGGACTAGCGGGCCCGAACACCGGGGAGCTGTTTTTT	CASSKTLLGLAGPNTGELFF
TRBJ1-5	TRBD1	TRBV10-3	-	TGTGCCATCAGGAGACAGGGTGATCAGCCCCAGCATTTT	CAIRRQGDQPQHF
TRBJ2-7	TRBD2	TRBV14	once	TGTGCCAGCAGCCATGGGGGGGACTACGAGCAGTACTTC	CASSHGGDYEQYF